This entry features one T cell receptor (beta chain) sequence. The antigen it recognizes is unknown. Base qualities are not recorded, but no much larger clone differs from it by a single base. Each collaborating institution followed its own protocols to collect whole blood in K2EDTA tubes. Collaborator samples were shipped for TCRbeta analysis as frozen whole blood, isolated PBMCs, or DNA extracted from either sample type. Its CDR3 holds 13 amino acids, cysteine through phenylalanine. The sequence is cut down to CDR3 DNA, 39 bases in frame from base 1. Unmatched junction bases come to 9, with V trimmed by 8 bases and J by 6 bases. TCRbeta CDR3 regions were amplified from genomic DNA by means of the immunoSEQ Assay, a bias-controlled multiplex PCR. The paper's data handling went like this. Within the assay, amplification of reference gene primers was used to estimate how many nucleated cells each sample contained. To quantify the absolute abundance of each unique TCRbeta CDR3 rearrangement, sequence reads were collapsed and filtered. For each sample, productive Simpson clonality was calculated by taking the square root of Simpson's diversity index across productive rearrangements. TCRdb took over this immuneACCESS table, retaining in-frame rearrangements with V and J assigned. Such tables are incomplete; in checked studies, under half of the missing clones stem from an unresolved V gene, and the remainder is unexplained. V and J calls and clone size are given by that table; D and trimming were obtained from the DNA. Present in this sample are 80,000 to 90,000 clones, about 83% of which were seen just once. The ten top clones hold 5.4% of the sample.

This entry belongs to a study of blood T cell repertoires in COVID-19 (dated by TCRdb to the early 2020s). Study-wide context: Samples from collaborators originated in the United States, Italy and Spain and spanned both the acute and convalescent phases of COVID-19. The prospective study material was composed of cDNA or gDNA derived from T cells, B-cell-depleted T cells, or PBMCs. Subjects who had been exposed to COVID-19, were actively infected with it, or had recovered from it provided the deeply sampled blood TCRbeta repertoires that made up the dataset. The repertoires were released in a freely available public database meant as a resource for research on the immune response to SARS-CoV-2. Samples came from the ongoing ImmuneRACE study (first 160 participants) plus 1,254 subjects from 6 global collaborators. The sample metadata nearly always contained a de-identified subject ID, COVID-19 status, age in years and sex. Where available, HLA class I and class II types were taken from metadata supplied by the sample provider and were not determined by assay-based typing. Beyond this particular receptor, the publication reports: Clinical and demographic metadata were provided uncurated, with the amount varying by source and participant.

The material sequenced was peripheral blood. This sequence was found in a man in his sixties with acute or convalescent COVID-19. Recombination linked TRBV12-3 or TRBV12-4 to TRBJ1-2; TRBD1 aligns with 7 central bases. The DNA is as follows: TGTGCCAGCCAGGGGGAATGGTTGGATGGCTACACCTTC. It specifies CASQGEWLDGYTF.